The entry below describes one T cell receptor beta chain. There are many counts of this clonotype. The antigen it recognizes is unknown. No base qualities exist here, and no much larger clone lies one base off it. V is pared back by 1 base and J by 2 bases, with 8 bases lying between the germline termini. The germline V gene encodes CDR1 MNHEY and CDR2 SVGAGI. The CDR3 goes from the cysteine to the phenylalanine over 15 residues. The DNA shown is the 45-base CDR3, in frame from base 1. These data originate in a study of response to subunit inactivated influenza vaccine (dated by TCRdb to about 2018). For context, the study as a whole: The study used deep quantitative T cell receptor repertoire profiling to track responses to a trivalent subunit inactivated influenza vaccine. Findings and caveats that apply to the study as a whole: The authors suggested that each seasonal influenza vaccination may recruit only a limited number of new T cells.

The library was generated by RT-PCR. For sequencing, an Illumina HiSeq 2500 was employed. The public reads were reanalyzed by TCRdb: fastp trimming at Q25, MiXCR alignment, in-frame beta chains only. CDR3 protein sequences are deduplicated, and each keeps its most common genes and DNA. This sample is represented by 300,000 to 350,000 distinct CDR3 sequences; 20% to 25% of them were singletons. The top ten hold roughly a tenth of the sample. The source of this sequence is a man aged 45 to 70 who received an inactivated influenza vaccine. Donor details come from another sample of the same person, matched by shared clones. The chain joins TRBV6-5 to TRBJ2-2; TRBD2 is perhaps the D gene, given 6 matching bases. Sequenced material: PBMCs from blood, taken less than 22 months after vaccination. The CDR3 loop reads CASSYFSGNTGELFF. The bases are TGTGCCAGCAGTTACTTTAGCGGTAACACCGGGGAGCTGTTTTTT.